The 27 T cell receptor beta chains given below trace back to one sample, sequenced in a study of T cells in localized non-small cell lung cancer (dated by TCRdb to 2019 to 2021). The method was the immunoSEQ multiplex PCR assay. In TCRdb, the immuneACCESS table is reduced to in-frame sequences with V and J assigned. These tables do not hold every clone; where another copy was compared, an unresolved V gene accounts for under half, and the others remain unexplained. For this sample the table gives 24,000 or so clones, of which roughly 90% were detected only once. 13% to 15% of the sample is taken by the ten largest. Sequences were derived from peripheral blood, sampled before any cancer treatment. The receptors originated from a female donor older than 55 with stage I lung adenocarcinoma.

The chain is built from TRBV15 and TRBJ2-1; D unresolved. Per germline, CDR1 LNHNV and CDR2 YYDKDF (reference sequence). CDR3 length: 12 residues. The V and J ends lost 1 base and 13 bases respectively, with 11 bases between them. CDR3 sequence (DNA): TGTGCCACCAGCAGAGCGTTGGGCCGCCAGTTCTTC. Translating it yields CATSRALGRQFF.

CDR3 DNA: TGTGCCAGCAGCCCCAGCGTCCTCTCCTACAATGAGCAGTTCTTC. The encoded protein is CASSPSVLSYNEQFF. The genes are TRBV7-3 and TRBJ2-1; D is uncertain. Germline-derived CDR1 and CDR2 are SGHTA and FQGTGA. The CDR3 spans 15 residues. V lost 5 bases and J 0 bases, leaving 11 bases between the germline ends.

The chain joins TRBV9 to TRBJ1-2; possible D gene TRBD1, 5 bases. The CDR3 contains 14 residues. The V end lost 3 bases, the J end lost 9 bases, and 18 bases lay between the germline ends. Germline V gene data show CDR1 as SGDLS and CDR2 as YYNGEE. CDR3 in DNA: TGTGCCAGCAGCGCCCGAAGCGGGGGGGGAAGCTACACCTTC. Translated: CASSARSGGGSYTF.

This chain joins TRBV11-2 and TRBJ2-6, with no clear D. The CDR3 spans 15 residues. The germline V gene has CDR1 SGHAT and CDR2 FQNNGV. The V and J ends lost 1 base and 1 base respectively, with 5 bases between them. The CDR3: CASSLVGSGANVLTF. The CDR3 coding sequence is TGTGCCAGCAGCTTAGTAGGGTCTGGGGCCAACGTCCTGACTTTC.

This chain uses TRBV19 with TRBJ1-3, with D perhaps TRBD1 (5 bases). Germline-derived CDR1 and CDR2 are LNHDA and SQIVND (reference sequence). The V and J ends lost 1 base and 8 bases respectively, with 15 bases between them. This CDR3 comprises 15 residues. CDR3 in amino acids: CASSIGGTAGDTIYF. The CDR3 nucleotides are TGTGCCAGTAGTATAGGGGGGACGGCGGGAGACACCATATATTTT.

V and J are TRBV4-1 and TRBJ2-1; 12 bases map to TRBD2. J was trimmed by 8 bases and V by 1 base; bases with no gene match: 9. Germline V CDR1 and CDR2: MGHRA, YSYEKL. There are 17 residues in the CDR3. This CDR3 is CASSQAQTSGSIYEQFF. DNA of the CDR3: TGCGCCAGCAGCCAAGCCCAGACTAGCGGGAGTATCTATGAGCAGTTCTTC.

This CDR3 is CATEQGQYNSPLHF. DNA for the CDR3: TGTGCCACCGAGCAGGGACAGTATAATTCACCCCTCCACTTT. The chain employs TRBV7-8 and TRBJ1-6; 7 positions agree with TRBD1. V shed 10 bases, J shed 4 bases, and the junction held 7 bases outside the gene matches. Germline V lookup: CDR1 SGHVS, CDR2 FQNEAQ. The CDR3 contains 14 residues.

The CDR3 spells CASSLTAANTEAFF. In DNA, the CDR3 is TGTGCCAGCAGCTTAACCGCAGCGAACACTGAAGCTTTCTTT. This chain uses TRBV7-3 with TRBJ1-1; D gene ambiguous. This CDR3 comprises 14 residues. Trimming took 0 bases from V and 1 from J, leaving 6 bases between them. Germline values: CDR1 SGHTA, CDR2 FQGTGA.

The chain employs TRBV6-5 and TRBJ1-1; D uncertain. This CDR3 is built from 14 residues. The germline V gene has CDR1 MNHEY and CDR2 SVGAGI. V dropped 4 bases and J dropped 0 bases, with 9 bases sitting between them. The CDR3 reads CASSSPGLNTEAFF. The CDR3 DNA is TGTGCCAGCAGTTCCCCTGGACTGAACACTGAAGCTTTCTTT.

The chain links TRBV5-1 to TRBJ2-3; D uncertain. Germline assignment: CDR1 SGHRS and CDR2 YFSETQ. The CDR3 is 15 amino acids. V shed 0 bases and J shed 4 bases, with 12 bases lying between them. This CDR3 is CASSLGSPLADTQYF. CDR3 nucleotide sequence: TGCGCCAGCAGCTTGGGCTCCCCTTTGGCAGATACGCAGTATTTT.

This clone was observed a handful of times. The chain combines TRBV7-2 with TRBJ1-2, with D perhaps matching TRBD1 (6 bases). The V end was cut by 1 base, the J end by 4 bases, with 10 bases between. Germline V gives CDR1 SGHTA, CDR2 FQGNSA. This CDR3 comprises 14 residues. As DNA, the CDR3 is TGTGCCAGCAGCTTAGATGGACAGCCCTATGGCTACACCTTC. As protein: CASSLDGQPYGYTF.

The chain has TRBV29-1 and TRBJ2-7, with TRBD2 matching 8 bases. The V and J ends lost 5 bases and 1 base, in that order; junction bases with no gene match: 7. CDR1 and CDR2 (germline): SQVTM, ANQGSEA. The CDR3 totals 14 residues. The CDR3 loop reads CSVTSGGNSYEQYF. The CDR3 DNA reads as TGCAGCGTTACTTCGGGGGGGAATTCCTACGAGCAGTACTTC.

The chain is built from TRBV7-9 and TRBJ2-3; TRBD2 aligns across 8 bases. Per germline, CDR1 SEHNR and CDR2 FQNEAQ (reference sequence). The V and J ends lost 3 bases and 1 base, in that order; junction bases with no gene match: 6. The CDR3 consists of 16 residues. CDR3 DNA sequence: TGTGCCAGCAGCTTGGCTACCGGGGGGGGCACAGATACGCAGTATTTT. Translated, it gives CASSLATGGGTDTQYF.

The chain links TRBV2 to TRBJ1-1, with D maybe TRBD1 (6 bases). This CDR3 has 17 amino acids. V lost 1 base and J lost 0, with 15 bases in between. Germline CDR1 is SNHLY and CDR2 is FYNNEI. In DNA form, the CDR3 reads TGTGCCAGCAGTGAAGACGGTCAGGGGTGGTTGAACACTGAAGCTTTCTTT. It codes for CASSEDGQGWLNTEAFF. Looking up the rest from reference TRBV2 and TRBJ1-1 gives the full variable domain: EPEVTQTPSHQVTQMGQEVILRCVPISNHLYFYWYRQILGQKVEFLVSFYNNEISEKSEIFDDQFSVERPDGSNFTLKIRSTKLEDSAMYFCASSEDGQGWLNTEAFFGQGTRLTVV.

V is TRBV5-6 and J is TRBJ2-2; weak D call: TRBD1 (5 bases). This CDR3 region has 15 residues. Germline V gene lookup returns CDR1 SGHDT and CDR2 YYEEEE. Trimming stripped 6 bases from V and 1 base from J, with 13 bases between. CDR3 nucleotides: TGTGCCAGCACCCCGGGTAGGGGGAACACCGGGGAGCTGTTTTTT. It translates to CASTPGRGNTGELFF. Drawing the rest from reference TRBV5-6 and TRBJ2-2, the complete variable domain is DAGVTQSPTHLIKTRGQQVTLRCSPKSGHDTVSWYQQALGQGPQFIFQYYEEEERQRGNFPDRFSGHQFPNYSSELNVNALLLGDSALYLCASTPGRGNTGELFFGEGSRLTVL.

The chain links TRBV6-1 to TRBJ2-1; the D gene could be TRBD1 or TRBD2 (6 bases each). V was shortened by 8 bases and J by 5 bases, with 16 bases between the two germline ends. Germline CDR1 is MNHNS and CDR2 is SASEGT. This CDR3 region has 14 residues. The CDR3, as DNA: TGTGCCAGCGATTACGGGGGCCCCCACAATGAGCAGTTCTTC. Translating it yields CASDYGGPHNEQFF.

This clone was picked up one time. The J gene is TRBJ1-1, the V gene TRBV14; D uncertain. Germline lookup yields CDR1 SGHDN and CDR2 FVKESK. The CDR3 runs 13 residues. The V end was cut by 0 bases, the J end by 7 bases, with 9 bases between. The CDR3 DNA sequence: TGTGCCAGCAGCCAAGATTTTCAATTTGAAGCTTTCTTT. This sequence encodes CASSQDFQFEAFF.

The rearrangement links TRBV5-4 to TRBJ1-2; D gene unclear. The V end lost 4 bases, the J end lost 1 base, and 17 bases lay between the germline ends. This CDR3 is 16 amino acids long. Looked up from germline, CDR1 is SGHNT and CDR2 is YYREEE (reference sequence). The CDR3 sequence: CASSLDSDSSNYGYTF. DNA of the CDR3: TGTGCCAGCAGCCTCGATTCTGACTCCAGTAACTATGGCTACACCTTC.

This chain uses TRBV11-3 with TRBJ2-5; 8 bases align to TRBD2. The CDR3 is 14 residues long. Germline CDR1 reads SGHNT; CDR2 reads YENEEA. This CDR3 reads CATRGGALQETQYF. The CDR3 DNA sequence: TGTGCTACCCGGGGGGGGGCCCTCCAAGAGACCCAGTACTTC.

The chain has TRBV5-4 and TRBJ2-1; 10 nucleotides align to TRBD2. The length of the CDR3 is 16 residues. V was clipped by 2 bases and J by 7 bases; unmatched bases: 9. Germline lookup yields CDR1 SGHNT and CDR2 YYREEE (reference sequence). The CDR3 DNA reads TGTGCCAGCAGCTTCGCAGCGGGGGGGCCGCGGAATGAGCAGTTCTTC. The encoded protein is CASSFAAGGPRNEQFF.

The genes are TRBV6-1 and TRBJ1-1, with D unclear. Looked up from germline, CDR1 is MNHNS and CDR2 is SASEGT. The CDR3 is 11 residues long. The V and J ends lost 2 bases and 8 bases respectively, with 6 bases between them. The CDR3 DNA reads TGTGCCAGCAGTGAACTGCTAGAAGCTTTCTTT. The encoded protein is CASSELLEAFF.

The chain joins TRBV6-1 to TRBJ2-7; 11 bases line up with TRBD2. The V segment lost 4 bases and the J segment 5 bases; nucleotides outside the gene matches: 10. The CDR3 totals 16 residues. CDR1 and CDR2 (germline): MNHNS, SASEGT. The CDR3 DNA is TGTGCCAGCAGTGGTAGGATAGCGGGGGGGAAGGACGAGCAGTACTTC. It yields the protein CASSGRIAGGKDEQYF.

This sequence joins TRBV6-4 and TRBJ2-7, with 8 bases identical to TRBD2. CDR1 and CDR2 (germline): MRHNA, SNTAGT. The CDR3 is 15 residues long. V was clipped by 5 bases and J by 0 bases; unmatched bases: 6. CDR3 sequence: CASSSLAGSSYEQYF. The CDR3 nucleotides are TGTGCCAGCAGTTCATTAGCGGGGAGCTCCTACGAGCAGTACTTC.

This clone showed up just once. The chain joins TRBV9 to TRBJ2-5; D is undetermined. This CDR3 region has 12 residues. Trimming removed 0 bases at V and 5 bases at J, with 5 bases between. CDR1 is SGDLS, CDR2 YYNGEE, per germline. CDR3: CASSVEAETQYF. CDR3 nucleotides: TGTGCCAGCAGCGTAGAAGCGGAGACCCAGTACTTC.

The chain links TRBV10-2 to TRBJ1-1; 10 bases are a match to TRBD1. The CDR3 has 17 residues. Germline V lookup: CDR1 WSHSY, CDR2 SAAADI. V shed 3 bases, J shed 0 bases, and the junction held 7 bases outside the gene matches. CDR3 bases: TGCGCCAGCAGTGAACGGGGGACAGGGGCCATGAACACTGAAGCTTTCTTT. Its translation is CASSERGTGAMNTEAFF.

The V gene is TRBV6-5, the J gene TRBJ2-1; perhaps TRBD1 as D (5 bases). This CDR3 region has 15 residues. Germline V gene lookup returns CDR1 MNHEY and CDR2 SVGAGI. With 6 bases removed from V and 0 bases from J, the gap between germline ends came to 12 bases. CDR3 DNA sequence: TGTGCCAGCAGCCTAGGGGAAGGCTCCTACAATGAGCAGTTCTTC. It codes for CASSLGEGSYNEQFF.

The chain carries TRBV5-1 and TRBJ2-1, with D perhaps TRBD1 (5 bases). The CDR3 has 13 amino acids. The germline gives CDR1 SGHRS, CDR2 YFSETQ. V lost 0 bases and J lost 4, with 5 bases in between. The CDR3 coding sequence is TGCGCCAGCAGCTTGGGGACATACAATGAGCAGTTCTTC. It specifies CASSLGTYNEQFF.